This record concerns one T cell receptor (beta chain) sequence. Its antigen is currently unknown. These data belong to a study of shared clonotypes between healthy human individuals. Study context: Three plates were used per donor for CD4 naive, three for CD4 memory, two for CD8 naive and one for CD8 memory. Study-wide points: The researchers took only blood, and tissue repertoires probably look different. Naive CD4 clonotypes overlapped across several donors at 4.5% to 5.5%.

CDR1 is WSHSY and CDR2 is SAAADI in the germline V gene. Trimming took 6 bases from V and 1 from J, leaving 15 bases between them. The length of the CDR3 is 16 residues. Method: immunoSEQ multiplex PCR; TCRdb's copy keeps in-frame clones and lacks some. The profile shows just over 2,000,000 clones, 95% of them singletons. The chain is built from TRBV10-2 and TRBJ2-2; possible D gene TRBD1, 6 bases. The material sequenced was naive CD4+ T cells sorted from blood. The subset here: CD45RA+ positively selected. This clonotype was sampled from a man between 18 and 35 years old in good health. The CDR3, as DNA: TGCGCCAGCAGCGGACAGTCCAAATTGAACACCGGGGAGCTGTTTTTT. This gives the protein CASSGQSKLNTGELFF.